At least ten counts were recorded for the clone carrying this T cell receptor (beta chain). The entry originates in a study of CD8+CD57+ T cells in acquired aplastic anemia. Overall study context: Sorted CD4+ and CD8+ cell DNA averaged approximately 3.4 ug.

Trimming stripped 1 base from V and 6 bases from J, with 12 bases between. CDR1 MGHRA and CDR2 YSYEKL come from the germline V gene. The CDR3 consists of 14 residues. TCR beta VDJ combinations and CDR3 sequences were profiled from genomic DNA. TCRdb re-analysed the reads in MiXCR, keeping a single row per CDR3 protein. The table has 200,000 to 250,000 distinct CDR3 sequences, roughly 57% seen once. The specimen was sorted CD4+, CD8+, or CD8+CD57+ T cells (not recorded which) from PBMCs. The clonotype comes from a human donor in good health. This chain uses TRBV4-1 with TRBJ1-1; D not resolved. CDR3 protein: CASSQATGSPEAFF. The CDR3 DNA follows: TGCGCCAGCAGCCAAGCTACGGGATCCCCTGAAGCTTTCTTT.